Below, 23 T cell receptor beta chains from the same sample are listed, as sequenced in a study of metastatic and nonmetastatic thyroid tumors. Using MiXCR, TCRdb re-called clones from the PCR reads. The sample shows over 15,000 clones, about 27% of them seen only once. Ahead of thyroid surgery, no patient had received treatment of any kind. The sequencing input was tumor tissue. These receptors were collected from a female donor with papillary thyroid cancer or a benign thyroid nodule (not recorded which). Some clones in this sample may be carry-over from other donors' samples.

The rearrangement uses TRBV4-3 and TRBJ2-1, with unresolved D. This CDR3 contains 15 residues. Germline V gives CDR1 LGHNA, CDR2 YSLEER. Trimming left V 1 base short and J 4 bases short, with 11 bases between. CDR3 nucleotide sequence: TGCGCCAGCAGCCAAGGGAGACGAGGATACAATGAGCAGTTCTTC. Translated: CASSQGRRGYNEQFF.

This sequence joins TRBV11-3 and TRBJ2-7; 9 bases agree with TRBD2. CDR3 length equals 13 residues. The V gene's germline CDR1 is SGHNT and CDR2 YENEEA. The ends lost 5 bases at V and 2 bases at J; junction bases unmatched: 1. Written as DNA, the CDR3 is TGTGCCAGCAGCGCGGGAGGGCCCTACGAGCAGTACTTC. This translates into CASSAGGPYEQYF.

The CDR3 bases are TGTGCCAGCAGCAGAAGTGGGGAGACCCAGTACTTC. Its translation: CASSRSGETQYF. The chain joins TRBV3-1 to TRBJ2-5; D is uncertain. This CDR3 is built from 12 residues. Germline loops: CDR1 LGHDT, CDR2 YNNKEL (reference sequence). Trimming took 5 bases from V and 5 from J, leaving 9 bases between them.

V usage is TRBV5-1 and J usage is TRBJ1-4; 8 bases match TRBD1. Germline values: CDR1 SGHRS, CDR2 YFSETQ. With 0 bases clipped from V and 14 bases from J, the junction kept 21 bases outside the gene matches. There are 18 residues in the CDR3. DNA for the CDR3: TGCGCCAGCAGCTTGGGGACAGGGTACGAAAGATACCAGAAGGGGCTGTTTTTT. This codes for CASSLGTGYERYQKGLFF.

The chain recombines TRBV20-1 with TRBJ1-1; a weak D match, TRBD1 (5 bases). CDR1 and CDR2 (germline): DFQATT, SNEGSKA (reference sequence). This CDR3 has 11 amino acids. Trimming cost V 3 bases and J 6 bases, with 8 bases left between them. The DNA for the CDR3 is TGCAGTGCTAGGGACAATTCTGAAGCTTTCTTT. Its protein product is CSARDNSEAFF.

This clone has a handful of counts. The chain has TRBV5-8 and TRBJ1-2; perhaps TRBD1 as D (5 bases). The germline V gene encodes CDR1 SGHTS and CDR2 YDEGEE. The CDR3 contains 14 residues. V was cut by 4 bases and J by 8 bases, with 18 bases left in between. The CDR3 loop reads CASSPGTSTRGYTF. The CDR3 DNA reads TGTGCCAGCAGCCCCGGGACCTCTACCCGCGGCTACACCTTC.

By proportion, this clone is medium-sized. The rearrangement links TRBV6-5 to TRBJ1-2, with D tentatively TRBD1 (6 bases). The CDR3 is 12 residues long. Trimming took 2 bases from V and 6 from J, leaving 7 bases between them. Germline loops: CDR1 MNHEY, CDR2 SVGAGI. The CDR3 nucleotides are TGTGCCAGCAGTTACGAGGGGGATGGCTACACCTTC. As protein: CASSYEGDGYTF.

The CDR3, as DNA: TGTGCCAGCAGTGACCCTTTTAACAGTTACTACGAGCAGTACTTC. It yields the protein CASSDPFNSYYEQYF. The chain couples TRBV6-1 to TRBJ2-7; D gene unclear. V was shortened by 3 bases and J by 3 bases, with 15 bases between the two germline ends. The CDR3 consists of 15 residues. The germline CDR1 and CDR2 sequences are MNHNS and SASEGT.

This clone was detected many times. An end of the junction does not agree with germline; a read error may underlie this. Other DNA sequences in the same sample also yield this CDR3. The rearrangement uses TRBV15 and TRBJ1-3, with D maybe TRBD1 (6 bases). The CDR3 loop spans 16 amino acids. Germline CDR1 LNHNV, CDR2 YYDKDF (reference sequence). Here the CDR3 DNA reads TGTGCCACCAACAGAGGCGGACAGTCCTCTGGAAACACCATATATTTT. Protein product: CATNRGGQSSGNTIYF.

This clone was seen many times. The chain links TRBV5-1 to TRBJ1-6; D gene unclear. Germline V gives CDR1 SGHRS, CDR2 YFSETQ. Trimming removed 1 base from V and 9 bases from J, with 14 bases in between. The CDR3 is 15 amino acids. The CDR3, as DNA: TGCGCCAGCAGCTTGAGAGAGGGCACCGGTTCACCCCTCCACTTT. As protein: CASSLREGTGSPLHF. The full variable domain, completed using reference TRBV5-1 and TRBJ1-6, is KAGVTQTPRYLIKTRGQQVTLSCSPISGHRSVSWYQQTPGQGLQFLFEYFSETQRNKGNFPGRFSGRQFSNSRSEMNVSTLELGDSALYLCASSLREGTGSPLHFGNGTRLTVT.

With regard to this clone: One base away lies a much larger clone, so this may be a sequencing read error. Additional DNA sequences in this sample encode the identical CDR3. The chain recombines TRBV11-2 with TRBJ1-1; D unclear. Germline CDR1 reads SGHAT; CDR2 reads FQNNGV. The CDR3 is 15 amino acids. In DNA, the CDR3 is TGCGCCAGCAGCTTAGTGCAAGGACGGAACACTGAAGCTTTCTTT. It encodes CASSLVQGRNTEAFF. The full variable domain, its missing parts supplied by reference TRBV11-2 and TRBJ1-1, is EAGVAQSPRYKIIEKRQSVAFWCNPISGHATLYWYQQILGQGPKLLIQFQNNGVVDDSQLPKDRFSAERLKGVDSTLKIQPAKLEDSAVYLCASSLVQGRNTEAFFGQGTRLTVV.

This chain uses TRBV3-1 with TRBJ2-2; D perhaps matches TRBD1 (5 bases). The CDR3 runs to 12 residues. Germline CDR1 reads LGHDT; CDR2 reads YNNKEL (reference sequence). The V end was cut by 5 bases, the J end by 6 bases, with 7 bases between. The CDR3 loop is CASSSRAGELFF. CDR3 coding DNA: TGTGCCAGCAGCTCCAGGGCCGGGGAGCTGTTTTTT.

This clone was counted ten times or more. Other DNA sequences from this sample encode an identical CDR3 as well. The chain joins TRBV4-3 to TRBJ2-2, with 9 bases matching TRBD2. Germline values: CDR1 LGHNA, CDR2 YSLEER. V shed 2 bases, J shed 5 bases, and the junction held 6 bases outside the gene matches. The CDR3 runs 16 residues. CDR3 nucleotides: TGCGCCAGCAGCCAACCCCGAAGCGGGAGGACCGGGGAGCTGTTTTTT. This gives the protein CASSQPRSGRTGELFF.

In its sample, this clone was seen many times. This chain joins TRBV6-1 and TRBJ2-2, with 12 nucleotides matching TRBD2. The V and J ends lost 4 bases and 4 bases, in that order; junction bases with no gene match: 7. Germline V gene data show CDR1 as MNHNS and CDR2 as SASEGT. This CDR3 has 17 amino acids. CDR3: CASSALAGGPGTGELFF. CDR3 nucleotide sequence: TGTGCCAGCAGTGCGCTAGCGGGAGGGCCCGGCACCGGGGAGCTGTTTTTT.

The chain uses TRBV30 and TRBJ2-7; the D gene is possibly TRBD1 (5 bases). This CDR3 is built from 14 residues. The V and J ends lost 8 bases and 1 base respectively, with 18 bases between them. Germline V lookup: CDR1 GTSNPN, CDR2 SVGIG (reference sequence). The CDR3 loop is CAAKKVGLSYEQYF. The CDR3 DNA reads as TGTGCCGCCAAAAAAGTGGGGCTGTCCTACGAGCAGTACTTC.

This clone was recorded many times. CDR3 nucleotide sequence: TGTGCCAGCAGCCAGCGAGGAGGGACTAGCTATAACGAGCAGTACTTC. Its protein is CASSQRGGTSYNEQYF. The rearrangement joins TRBV3-1 to TRBJ2-7, with TRBD2 identical over 9 bases. This CDR3 is 16 amino acids long. The trim removed 3 bases at V and 5 bases at J, leaving 11 bases unmatched. Germline V gives CDR1 LGHDT, CDR2 YNNKEL (reference sequence).

The chain employs TRBV18 and TRBJ2-5; 8 nucleotides agree with TRBD2. Germline CDR1 is KGHSH and CDR2 is LQKENI. The CDR3 length is 15 residues. J lost 5 bases, V lost 1 base, and 6 bases had no gene match. In DNA, the CDR3 is TGTGCCAGCTCACCACAAGCGGGAGTTCACGAGACCCAGTACTTC. The encoded protein is CASSPQAGVHETQYF.

Judged by abundance, this clone is medium-sized. The CDR3 sequence: CASSLTAELTEAFF. The CDR3 bases are TGTGCCAGCTCGCTCACGGCAGAGCTCACTGAAGCTTTCTTT. The chain joins TRBV18 to TRBJ1-1; D remains unclear. From germline, CDR1 is KGHSH and CDR2 LQKENI. The CDR3 contains 14 residues. V lost 6 bases to trimming and J lost 4 bases, with 15 bases between them.

This clone was seen only a few times. J is TRBJ1-1 and V is TRBV6-5; tentatively, D is TRBD1 (5 bases). Germline CDR1 MNHEY, CDR2 SVGAGI. The CDR3 sequence is 15 residues long. V lost 2 bases, J lost 4 bases, and 14 bases lay in between. The CDR3, as DNA: TGTGCCAGCAGTTACGACCGGGACTCTTCCACTGAAGCTTTCTTT. It is translated as CASSYDRDSSTEAFF.

This clone has a count of ten or more. The rearrangement links TRBV14 to TRBJ2-5; unclear D gene. Germline CDR1 reads SGHDN; CDR2 reads FVKESK. The CDR3 length is 13 residues. Trimming removed 4 bases from V and 7 bases from J, with 13 bases in between. This chain's CDR3 is CASSPSLQTTQYF. The CDR3 coding sequence is TGTGCCAGCAGCCCATCACTACAGACGACCCAGTACTTC.

The chain couples TRBV4-1 to TRBJ2-6; D may correspond to TRBD1 or TRBD2 (6 bases each). Germline CDR1 and CDR2: MGHRA and YSYEKL. V was pared by 0 bases and J by 1 base, with 13 bases between. CDR3 size: 18 residues. In DNA form, the CDR3 reads TGCGCCAGCAGCCAAGATGGGGGCGCGGGGTCTGGGGCCAACGTCCTGACTTTC. Protein sequence: CASSQDGGAGSGANVLTF.

Concerning this clone itself: Possible read error: a much larger clone is one base away. The chain combines TRBV18 with TRBJ2-2, with unresolved D. This CDR3 region has 17 residues. Trimming cost V 5 bases and J 1 base, with 17 bases left between them. The germline gives CDR1 KGHSH, CDR2 LQKENI. The CDR3 DNA is TGTGCCAGCTCATTAAGCGTGAGTGTCTGGAACACCGGGGAGCTGTTTTTT. The encoded protein is CASSLSVSVWNTGELFF.

Ten or more counts support this clone. The chain links TRBV15 to TRBJ2-3; 10 bases agree with TRBD2. With 9 bases clipped from V and 2 bases from J, the junction kept 5 bases outside the gene matches. Germline V gene sequence: CDR1 LNHNV, CDR2 YYDKDF (reference sequence). This CDR3 is built from 14 residues. The CDR3, as DNA: TGTGCCACTCGAGCGGGAGGGCCCACAGATACGCAGTATTTT. This sequence encodes CATRAGGPTDTQYF.